Each of the 4 T cell receptor beta chains below was sequenced from the same sample in a study of T cell responses to AZD1222 COVID-19 vaccine. TCRdb's table, derived via immunoSEQ multiplex PCR, lists solely in-frame clones and lacks some. The data show 65,000 to 90,000 clones, about 90% seen once. Sequenced material: peripheral blood, taken on day 0 of AZD1222 vaccination. These receptors all come from an adult in good health.

The rearrangement joins TRBV24-1 to TRBJ1-5, with 9 bases identical to TRBD1. CDR3 length equals 17 residues. V lost 5 bases and J lost 2; bases outside the gene matches: 9. Germline V gives CDR1 KGHDR, CDR2 SFDVKD. CDR3 sequence reads: CATSVKGDRAGNQPQHF. The CDR3 DNA reads as TGTGCCACCAGTGTTAAGGGGGACAGGGCGGGCAATCAGCCCCAGCATTTT.

The genes are TRBV13 and TRBJ2-5; the D gene is possibly TRBD1 (6 bases). Germline assignment: CDR1 PRHDT and CDR2 FYEKMQ (reference sequence). V lost 3 bases and J lost 7, with 18 bases in between. The CDR3 runs 15 residues. CDR3 loop: CASSLGTGTWGTQYF. CDR3 coding DNA: TGTGCCAGCAGCTTGGGTACAGGGACCTGGGGGACCCAGTACTTC. The full variable domain, completed using reference TRBV13 and TRBJ2-5, is AAGVIQSPRHLIKEKRETATLKCYPIPRHDTVYWYQQGPGQDPQFLISFYEKMQSDKGSIPDRFSAQQFSDYHSELNMSSLELGDSALYFCASSLGTGTWGTQYFGPGTRLLVL.

The chain recombines TRBV6-5 with TRBJ1-1, with 10 bases that match TRBD1. Germline assignment: CDR1 MNHEY and CDR2 SVGAGI. The junction had 7 bases not matched to a gene; V was cut back by 5 bases and J by 4 bases. The CDR3 sequence is 15 residues long. The CDR3, as DNA: TGTGCCAGCAGTCTCCAGACAGGGGGCTCCACTGAAGCTTTCTTT. Translated, it gives CASSLQTGGSTEAFF.

The chain is built from TRBV6-5 and TRBJ2-1; the match to TRBD2 covers 9 bases. V lost 2 bases and J lost 2; bases outside the gene matches: 1. This CDR3 region has 15 residues. CDR1 and CDR2 (germline): MNHEY, SVGAGI. CDR3 protein: CASSYASGAYNEQFF. DNA of the CDR3: TGTGCCAGCAGTTACGCTAGCGGGGCCTACAATGAGCAGTTCTTC.